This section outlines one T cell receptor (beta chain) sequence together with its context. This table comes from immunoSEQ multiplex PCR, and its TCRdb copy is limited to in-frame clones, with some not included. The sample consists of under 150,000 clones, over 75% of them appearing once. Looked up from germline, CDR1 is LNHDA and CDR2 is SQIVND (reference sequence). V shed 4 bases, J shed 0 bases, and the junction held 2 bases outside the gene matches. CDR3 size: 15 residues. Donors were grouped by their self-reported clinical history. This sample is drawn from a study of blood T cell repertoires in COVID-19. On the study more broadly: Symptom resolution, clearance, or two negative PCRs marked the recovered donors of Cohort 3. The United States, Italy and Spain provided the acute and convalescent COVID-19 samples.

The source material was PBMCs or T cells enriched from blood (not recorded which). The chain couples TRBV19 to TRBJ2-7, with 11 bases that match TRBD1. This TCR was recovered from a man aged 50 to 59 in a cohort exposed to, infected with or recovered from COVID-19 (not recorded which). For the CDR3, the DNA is TGTGCCAGTAGTACTGGGACAGGGGGCTCCTACGAGCAGTACTTC. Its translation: CASSTGTGGSYEQYF.